These T cell receptor beta chains were read from a single sample in a study of T-cell reconstitution after alpha-beta-depleted transplantation in children. One entry per CDR3 protein results from TCRdb running MiXCR on the PCR reads. The table includes around 960,000 distinct CDR3 sequences, about 29% detected once. Sequenced material: PBMCs, mostly from graft donor cells, taken 360 days after TCRalphabeta/CD19-depleted stem cell transplant. The receptors were sampled from a boy under three years old who had a stem cell transplant for SCID, so the T cells may come from the graft donor. CDR3s leave out the opening cysteine and the closing phenylalanine or tryptophan. Fields, in order: V gene, D gene, CDR3 protein. D genes are given only for firm matches.

v_call: TRBV29-1; d_call: NA; cdr3_aa: SVGALTAPYEQY
v_call: TRBV11-2; d_call: NA; cdr3_aa: ASSPYGGPTDTQY
v_call: TRBV4-2; d_call: NA; cdr3_aa: ASTPRPGATDTQY
v_call: TRBV5-1; d_call: NA; cdr3_aa: ASSLGDTYTGELF
v_call: TRBV7-8; d_call: NA; cdr3_aa: ASLWGPSYNEQF
v_call: TRBV12-3/TRBV12-4; d_call: NA; cdr3_aa: ASSGQSNQPQH
v_call: TRBV7-3; d_call: NA; cdr3_aa: ASSLTGAGEQY
v_call: TRBV10-3; d_call: NA; cdr3_aa: AIREQGNYEQY
v_call: TRBV12-3/TRBV12-4; d_call: NA; cdr3_aa: ASSFKGNQPQH
v_call: TRBV2; d_call: NA; cdr3_aa: ASSQVTQETQY
v_call: TRBV20-1; d_call: NA; cdr3_aa: SARPRTESYGYT
v_call: TRBV5-1; d_call: TRBD1; cdr3_aa: ASSPDRPNTEAF
v_call: TRBV12-3/TRBV12-4; d_call: NA; cdr3_aa: ASSGPGQGGYT
v_call: TRBV30; d_call: NA; cdr3_aa: AWEDSFYGYT
v_call: TRBV4-2; d_call: TRBD2; cdr3_aa: ASSQAIAGSTSYEQY
v_call: TRBV20-1; d_call: NA; cdr3_aa: SAGVRAEKNIQY
v_call: TRBV7-3; d_call: NA; cdr3_aa: ASSLDGANHEQY
v_call: TRBV12-3/TRBV12-4; d_call: NA; cdr3_aa: ASSLEGLSTDTQY
v_call: TRBV29-1; d_call: TRBD2; cdr3_aa: SVEGPQRGAYNEQF
v_call: TRBV20-1; d_call: TRBD2; cdr3_aa: SARENSGNNEQF
v_call: TRBV20-1; d_call: NA; cdr3_aa: SASGSAGTEAF
v_call: TRBV7-8; d_call: TRBD2; cdr3_aa: ASSGPGTSGPGPVYEQY
v_call: TRBV7-2; d_call: NA; cdr3_aa: ASSFGGIYTEAF
v_call: TRBV29-1; d_call: TRBD2; cdr3_aa: SVAGDLNEQF